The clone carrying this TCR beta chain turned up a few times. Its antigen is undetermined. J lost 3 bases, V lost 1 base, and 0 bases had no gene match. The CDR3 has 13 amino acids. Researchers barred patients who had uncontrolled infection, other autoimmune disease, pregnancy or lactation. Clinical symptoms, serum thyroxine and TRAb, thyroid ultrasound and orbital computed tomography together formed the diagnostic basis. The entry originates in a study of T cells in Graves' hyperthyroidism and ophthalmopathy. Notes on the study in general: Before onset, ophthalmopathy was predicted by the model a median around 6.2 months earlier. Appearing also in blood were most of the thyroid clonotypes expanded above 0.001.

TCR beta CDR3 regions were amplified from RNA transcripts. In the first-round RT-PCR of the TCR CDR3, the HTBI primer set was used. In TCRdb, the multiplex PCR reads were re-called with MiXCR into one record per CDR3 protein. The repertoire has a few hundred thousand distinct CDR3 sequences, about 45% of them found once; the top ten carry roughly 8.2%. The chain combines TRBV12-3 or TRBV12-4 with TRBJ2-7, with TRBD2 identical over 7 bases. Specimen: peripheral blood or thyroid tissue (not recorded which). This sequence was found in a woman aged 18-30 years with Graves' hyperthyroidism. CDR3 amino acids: CASSLGEGYEQYF. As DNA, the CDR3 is TGTGCCAGCAGTTTAGGGGAGGGCTACGAGCAGTACTTC.